This T cell receptor beta chain comes out of a study of T cell changes during pregnancy in multiple sclerosis. Germline V gene lookup returns CDR1 ENHRY and CDR2 SYGVKD. V lost 10 bases, J lost 4 bases, and 6 bases stayed unmatched. CDR3 length: 14 amino acids. The repertoire was sequenced with immunoSEQ multiplex PCR; TCRdb's copy has only in-frame clones and lacks some. This repertoire shows about 40,000 clones, over 80% found once; its top ten account for 5.2%. V and J are TRBV10-3 and TRBJ2-2; 10 bases map to TRBD1. Sample: peripheral blood, taken in the first trimester of pregnancy. The receptor's source is a female donor in good health, enrolled as a control in a pregnancy study. CDR3 nucleotides: TGTGCCACCTACCGGGACAGGGGCACCGGGGAGCTGTTTTTT. This encodes CATYRDRGTGELFF.